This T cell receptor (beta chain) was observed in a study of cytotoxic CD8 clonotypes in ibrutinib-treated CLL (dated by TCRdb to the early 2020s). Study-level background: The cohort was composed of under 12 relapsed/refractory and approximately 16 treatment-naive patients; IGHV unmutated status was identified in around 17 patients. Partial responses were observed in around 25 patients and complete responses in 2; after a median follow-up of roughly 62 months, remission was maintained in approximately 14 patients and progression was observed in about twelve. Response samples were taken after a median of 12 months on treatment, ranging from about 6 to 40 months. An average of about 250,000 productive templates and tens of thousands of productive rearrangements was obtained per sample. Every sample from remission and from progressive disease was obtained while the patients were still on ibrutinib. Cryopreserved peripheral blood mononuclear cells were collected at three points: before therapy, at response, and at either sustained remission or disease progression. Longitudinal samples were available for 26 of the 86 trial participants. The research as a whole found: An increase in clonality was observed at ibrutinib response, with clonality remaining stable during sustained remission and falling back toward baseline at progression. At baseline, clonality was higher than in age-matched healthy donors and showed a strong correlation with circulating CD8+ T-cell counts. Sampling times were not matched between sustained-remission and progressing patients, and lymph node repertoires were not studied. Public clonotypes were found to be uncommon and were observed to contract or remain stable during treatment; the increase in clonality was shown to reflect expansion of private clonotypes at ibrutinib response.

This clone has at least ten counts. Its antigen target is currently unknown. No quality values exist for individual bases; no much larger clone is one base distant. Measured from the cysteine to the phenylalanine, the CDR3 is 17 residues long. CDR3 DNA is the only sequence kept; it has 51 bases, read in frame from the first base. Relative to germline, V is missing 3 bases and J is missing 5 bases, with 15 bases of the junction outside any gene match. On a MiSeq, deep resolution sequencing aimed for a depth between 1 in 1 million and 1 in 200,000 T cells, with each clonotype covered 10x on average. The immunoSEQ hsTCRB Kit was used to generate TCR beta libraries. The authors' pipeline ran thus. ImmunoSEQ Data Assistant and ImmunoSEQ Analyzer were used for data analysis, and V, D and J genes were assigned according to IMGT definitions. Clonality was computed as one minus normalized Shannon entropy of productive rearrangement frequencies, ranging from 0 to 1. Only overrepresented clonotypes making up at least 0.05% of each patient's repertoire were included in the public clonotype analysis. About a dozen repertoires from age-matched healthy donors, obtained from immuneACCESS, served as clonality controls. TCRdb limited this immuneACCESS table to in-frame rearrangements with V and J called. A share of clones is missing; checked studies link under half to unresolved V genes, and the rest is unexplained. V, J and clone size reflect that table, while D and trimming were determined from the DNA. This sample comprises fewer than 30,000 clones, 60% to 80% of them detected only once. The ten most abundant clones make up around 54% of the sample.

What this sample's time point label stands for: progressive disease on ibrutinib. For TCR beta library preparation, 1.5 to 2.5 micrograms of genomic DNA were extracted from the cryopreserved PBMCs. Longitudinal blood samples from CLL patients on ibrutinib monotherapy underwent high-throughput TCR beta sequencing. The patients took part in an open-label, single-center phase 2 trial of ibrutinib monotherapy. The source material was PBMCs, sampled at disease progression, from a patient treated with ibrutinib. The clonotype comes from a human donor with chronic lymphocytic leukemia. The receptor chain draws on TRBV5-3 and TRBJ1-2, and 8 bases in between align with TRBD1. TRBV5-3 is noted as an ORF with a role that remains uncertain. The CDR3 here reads CARSSGPLDRGRYGYTF. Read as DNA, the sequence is TGTGCCAGAAGCTCGGGGCCCCTTGACAGGGGTCGTTATGGCTACACCTTC.